This entry describes one T cell receptor beta chain. It lacks a known antigen. No much larger clonotype is one base removed from it; base qualities were not supplied. The trial excluded patients who had a history of autoimmune disease or who were on systemic immunosuppression. In every dose cohort, peripheral blood was drawn for TCR sequencing at baseline, cycle 4 day 1, and cycle 7 day 1. The samples were taken from a phase I, first-in-human, multicenter, open-label dose-escalation trial of ivuxolimab. Adults with locally advanced or metastatic head and neck squamous cell, hepatocellular, melanoma or renal cell carcinoma were enrolled in the trial. Before TCR sequencing, CD4+ T cells and CD8+ T cells were sorted from peripheral blood as separate populations. To sequence the TCRbeta CDR3 region, genomic DNA was isolated from the sorted cells. The immunoSEQ Assay was used to sequence the TCRbeta CDR3 regions. This is the immuneACCESS table as TCRdb keeps it, with only in-frame sequences that have V and J called. A part of the clones is gone; compared with another copy, unresolved V genes explain less than half, and the rest is unexplained. The sample data list under 60,000 clones, and approximately 91% of these were observed just once. The ten most abundant clones make up roughly 49% of the sample.

This sample is part of a study of OX40 agonist ivuxolimab in advanced cancers. Turning to the overall study: Ivuxolimab, which targeted the costimulatory receptor OX40 (CD134), was an agonistic, fully human IgG2 monoclonal antibody. In the dose-escalation cohort, around 80% of patients were male, and the mean age was roughly 60 years with a range of about 20 to 90. The paper describes the monotherapy dose-escalation part (N ≈ 52 patients) of the phase I trial of ivuxolimab. Intravenous ivuxolimab was administered to patients every 2 weeks at six dose levels: 0.01, 0.1, 0.3, 1.5, 3 and 10 mg/kg. Prior anti-PD-1, anti-PD-L1 or anti-CTLA-4 therapy was permitted, and checkpoint inhibitors had been received by approximately 39% of dose-escalation patients. Partial responses occurred in three dose-escalation patients: two with cutaneous melanoma and one with hepatocellular carcinoma. Peripheral TCRbeta sequencing aimed to test whether ivuxolimab altered TCR sequence diversity and caused clonal T-cell expansion. Of the roughly 50 dose-escalation patients, hepatocellular carcinoma was present in some 19, melanoma in approximately 15, renal cell carcinoma in 9 and head and neck cancer in 9.

CDR1 and CDR2 were assigned from the germline V gene as KGHSH and LQKENI. The germline V and J ends show losses of 6 bases and 3 bases respectively, and no gene match explains 4 bases of the junction. The CDR3 contains 13 residues, cysteine and phenylalanine counted. CDR3 DNA is the only sequence kept; it has 39 bases, read in frame from the first base. General findings and caveats noted by the study authors: Which antigens the clonally expanded peripheral T cells were specific for was not determined. Low levels of normalized T-cell clonal expansion were also seen in some patients who did not respond. After ivuxolimab, more expanded clones were found on average in CD8+ T cells than in CD4+ T cells. At doses of 0.1 to 3.0 mg/kg, clonal expansion of both CD4+ and CD8+ blood T cells was observed from baseline to week 6. Partial responders in the 0.1-3.0 mg/kg groups had among the lowest normalized peripheral clonal expansion, especially among CD8+ T cells.

The receptor was isolated from an adult with an advanced solid tumor such as melanoma, head and neck, liver or kidney cancer. The sample here was CD4+ or CD8+ T cells sorted from blood, taken in a trial of the OX40 agonist ivuxolimab. The receptor chain draws on TRBV18 and TRBJ2-5; TRBD2 matches 7 bases in the middle. The CDR3 has the sequence CASSGLVEETQYF. The DNA sequence is TGTGCCAGCTCCGGACTAGTTGAAGAGACCCAGTACTTC.